This is a list of T cell receptor beta chains from one sample in a study of blood T cell repertoires in COVID-19. Repertoires were generated with immunoSEQ multiplex PCR, while TCRdb's copy carries only in-frame clones and drops some. The sample has approximately 97,000 clones, about 89% seen once. Material: peripheral blood. The origin of the receptors is a human donor in a cohort sampled during active COVID-19. Both conserved end residues are part of each CDR3. D genes are given only for firm matches. Some rows mark clone size as missing; the rest say once, few, many or name a class of expanded clone.

TRBV24-1	.	.	TRBJ2-3	CATSASGRADTQYF	TGTGCCACCAGTGCGAGCGGGCGCGCAGATACGCAGTATTTT
TRBV9	once	TRBD2	TRBJ2-7	CASSAGGTRGGEQYF	TGTGCCAGCAGCGCCGGGGGGACCCGCGGGGGCGAGCAGTACTTC
TRBV4-3	.	TRBD2	TRBJ2-7	CEQPAGGSREQYF	TGCGAACAGCCAGCGGGAGGTTCCCGCGAGCAGTACTTC
TRBV4-2	once	.	TRBJ2-5	CASSQDLGAVGQETQYF	TGTGCCAGCAGCCAAGATTTGGGGGCCGTGGGCCAAGAGACCCAGTACTTC
TRBV5-1	.	TRBD2	TRBJ2-7	CASSLGPSGSSYEQYF	TGCGCCAGCAGCTTGGGCCCTAGCGGCTCATCCTACGAGCAGTACTTC
TRBV19	.	.	TRBJ2-3	CASSIFPRDTQYF	TGTGCCAGTAGTATATTTCCCCGAGATACGCAGTATTTT
TRBV7-3	.	TRBD1	TRBJ2-7	CASSLGDRASEQYF	TGTGCCAGCAGCTTAGGGGACAGGGCCTCCGAGCAGTACTTC
TRBV25-1	few	TRBD1	TRBJ1-1	CASSSDRGNTEAFF	TGTGCCAGCAGTAGCGACAGGGGGAACACTGAAGCTTTCTTT
TRBV2	.	.	TRBJ2-7	CASSRRDSYEQYF	TGTGCCAGCAGTAGGCGGGACTCCTACGAGCAGTACTTC
TRBV10-3	few	.	TRBJ1-6	CAISESIENSPLHF	TGTGCCATCAGTGAGTCGATTGAGAATTCACCCCTCCACTTT
TRBV6-6	.	.	TRBJ2-7	CASSYSQGRNEQYF	TGTGCCAGCAGTTACTCGCAGGGTCGCAACGAGCAGTACTTC
TRBV7-9	.	.	TRBJ1-2	CASSFLSADAGMIYGYTF	TGTGCCAGCAGCTTCCTCTCCGCAGACGCAGGGATGATCTATGGCTACACCTTC
TRBV5-1	.	TRBD2	TRBJ2-1	CASSSVAGANNEQFF	TGCGCCAGCAGCTCTGTAGCGGGAGCGAACAATGAGCAGTTCTTC
TRBV14	.	.	TRBJ1-1	CASSPWEVTEAFF	TGTGCCAGCAGCCCCTGGGAGGTCACTGAAGCTTTCTTT
TRBV19	.	.	TRBJ2-1	CASNPSRQPNEQFF	TGTGCCAGTAACCCTTCGAGGCAGCCTAATGAGCAGTTCTTC
TRBV5-1	.	TRBD2	TRBJ2-3	CASSGRLAGSTDTQYF	TGCGCCAGCAGCGGGAGACTAGCGGGTAGCACAGATACGCAGTATTTT
TRBV3-1/TRBV3-2	.	.	TRBJ2-7	CASSQVNIGYEQYF	TGTGCCAGCAGCCAAGTGAATATCGGGTACGAGCAGTACTTC
TRBV5-4	.	TRBD1	TRBJ2-7	CASSPPDRDYEQYF	TGTGCCAGCAGCCCTCCCGACAGGGACTACGAGCAGTACTTC